Listed here are 21 T cell receptor beta chains from one sample, sequenced in a study of blood T cell repertoires in COVID-19. The method was immunoSEQ multiplex PCR; TCRdb's version includes in-frame clones alone and lacks a portion of them. The data show a few hundred thousand clones, 70% to 90% seen once. The sequencing sample was made of PBMCs or T cells enriched from blood (not recorded which). These receptors were collected from a man aged 25-40 years who had recovered from COVID-19.

The rearrangement links TRBV5-4 to TRBJ2-2; 7 nucleotides agree with TRBD2. Germline values: CDR1 SGHNT, CDR2 YYREEE (reference sequence). Trimming removed 0 bases from V and 0 bases from J; junction bases left unmatched: 8. CDR3 length: 18 amino acids. This CDR3 is CASSLGGGAGTNTGELFF. CDR3 sequence (DNA): TGTGCCAGCAGCTTGGGGGGTGGAGCGGGGACGAACACCGGGGAGCTGTTTTTT.

The chain uses TRBV11-2 and TRBJ2-1; D uncertain. The germline V gene encodes CDR1 SGHAT and CDR2 FQNNGV. Trimming took off 1 base at V and 9 bases at J, with 16 bases between the two ends. This CDR3 spans 15 amino acids. The CDR3 sequence is CASSLVVLFSSEQFF. Here the CDR3 DNA reads TGTGCCAGCAGCTTAGTGGTACTATTCTCAAGTGAGCAGTTCTTC.

The rearrangement joins TRBV12-3 or TRBV12-4 to TRBJ2-3; 8 positions match TRBD2. This CDR3 contains 13 residues. V dropped 11 bases and J dropped 6; count of bases not matched to a gene: 10. The CDR3 region is CAGGTSHVDTQYF. DNA of the CDR3: TGTGCCGGAGGGACTAGTCATGTGGATACGCAGTATTTT.

This clone was seen a handful of times. The chain employs TRBV24-1 and TRBJ1-2; a possible D gene is TRBD1 (6 bases). This CDR3 is 12 amino acids long. Germline V gives CDR1 KGHDR, CDR2 SFDVKD. V lost 6 bases to trimming and J lost 4 bases, with 8 bases between them. The CDR3 DNA sequence: TGTGCCACCAGTCAACAGGGCTATGGCTACACCTTC. It is translated as CATSQQGYGYTF.

This chain joins TRBV27 and TRBJ1-4; no reliable D call. From germline, CDR1 is MNHEY and CDR2 SMNVEV (reference sequence). The CDR3 extends over 14 amino acids. V was trimmed by 5 bases and J by 5 bases, leaving 12 bases between them. The CDR3 DNA follows: TGTGCCAGCAGTCCGAGCACCATGAATGAAAAACTGTTTTTT. Encoded protein: CASSPSTMNEKLFF. Complete variable domain (other parts from reference TRBV27 and TRBJ1-4): EAQVTQNPRYLITVTGKKLTVTCSQNMNHEYMSWYRQDPGLGLRQIYYSMNVEVTDKGDVPEGYKVSRKEKRNFPLILESPSPNQTSLYFCASSPSTMNEKLFFGSGTQLSVL.

The rearrangement links TRBV6-1 to TRBJ1-2; a possible D gene is TRBD1 (6 bases). This CDR3 has 15 amino acids. The germline V gene has CDR1 MNHNS and CDR2 SASEGT. The ends were cut back, 1 base at V and 4 bases at J, with 13 bases in the middle. CDR3 residues: CASSEVTGKSYGYTF. Here the CDR3 DNA reads TGTGCCAGCAGTGAAGTCACAGGGAAAAGCTATGGCTACACCTTC.

This chain links TRBV5-1 with TRBJ2-7; TRBD1 matches 7 bases. V was clipped by 4 bases and J by 7 bases; unmatched bases: 5. CDR1 is SGHRS, CDR2 YFSETQ, per germline. This CDR3 region has 12 residues. CDR3 residues: CASSDRDNEQYF. CDR3 coding DNA: TGCGCCAGCAGCGACAGGGATAATGAGCAGTACTTC. The full variable domain, rest sourced from reference TRBV5-1 and TRBJ2-7, is KAGVTQTPRYLIKTRGQQVTLSCSPISGHRSVSWYQQTPGQGLQFLFEYFSETQRNKGNFPGRFSGRQFSNSRSEMNVSTLELGDSALYLCASSDRDNEQYFGPGTRLTVT.

V gene TRBV2 combines with J gene TRBJ1-4; the match to TRBD1 covers 7 bases. The CDR3 spans 15 residues. V lost 10 bases to trimming and J lost 5 bases; unmatched junction nucleotides: 13. Germline CDR1 and CDR2: SNHLY and FYNNEI. CDR3 amino acids: CATSDRALRNEKLFF. The CDR3 DNA follows: TGTGCCACTTCAGACAGGGCCCTAAGAAATGAAAAACTGTTTTTT.

The V call is TRBV6-6, the J call TRBJ1-1; 7 bases are a match to TRBD1. CDR3 length equals 13 residues. Unmatched junction bases numbered 4, after V lost 5 bases and J lost 4 bases. Germline CDR1 reads MNHNY; CDR2 reads SVGAGI (reference sequence). The chain's CDR3 is CASSTTGSTEAFF. For the CDR3, the DNA is TGTGCCAGCAGTACGACAGGGTCCACTGAAGCTTTCTTT.

This clone is a singleton in its sample. J is TRBJ2-7 and V is TRBV30; possible D gene TRBD1, 6 bases. Germline V CDR1 and CDR2: GTSNPN, SVGIG (reference sequence). The CDR3 is 16 residues long. The ends were cut back, 0 bases at V and 5 bases at J, with 20 bases in the middle. CDR3 nucleotide sequence: TGTGCCTGGAGTGTACGAGGGGCACGCAGGGGCCACGAGCAGTACTTC. Protein product: CAWSVRGARRGHEQYF. The complete variable domain, with remaining parts taken from reference TRBV30 and TRBJ2-7, reads SQTIHQWPATLVQPVGSPLSLECTVEGTSNPNLYWYRQAAGRGLQLLFYSVGIGQISSEVPQNLSASRPQDRQFILSSKKLLLSDSGFYLCAWSVRGARRGHEQYFGPGTRLTVT.

V gene TRBV11-2 combines with J gene TRBJ2-3; tentatively, D is TRBD2 (5 bases). The CDR3 contains 15 residues. The V and J ends lost 1 base and 3 bases respectively, with 11 bases between them. Germline assignment: CDR1 SGHAT and CDR2 FQNNGV. The CDR3 here is CASSLAGRITDTQYF. Here the CDR3 DNA reads TGTGCCAGCAGCTTAGCGGGGAGAATTACAGATACGCAGTATTTT.

The chain is built from TRBV6-5 and TRBJ1-3; 7 bases match TRBD1. Germline V gives CDR1 MNHEY, CDR2 SVGAGI. The V segment lost 2 bases and the J segment 0 bases; nucleotides outside the gene matches: 1. This CDR3 comprises 15 residues. The DNA for the CDR3 is TGTGCCAGCAGTTACGCAGGGGGCTCTGGAAACACCATATATTTT. Translated: CASSYAGGSGNTIYF.

This clone was counted between two and nine times. This chain connects TRBV30 to TRBJ2-1; tentatively, D is TRBD1 (5 bases). In germline, CDR1 is GTSNPN, CDR2 SVGIG (reference sequence). The CDR3 covers 14 residues. Trimming removed 2 bases at V and 4 bases at J, with 12 bases between. The CDR3 nucleotides read TGTGCCTGGAGTTTGGGGCAGGAGTACAATGAGCAGTTCTTC. Protein: CAWSLGQEYNEQFF.

The chain has TRBV5-4 and TRBJ2-2; D is perhaps TRBD2 (6 bases). V was trimmed by 2 bases and J by 7 bases, leaving 21 bases between them. Germline V gene data show CDR1 as SGHNT and CDR2 as YYREEE (reference sequence). The CDR3 has 17 amino acids. The CDR3 sequence: CASSFRPSALRYGELFF. The CDR3 coding sequence is TGTGCCAGCAGCTTTCGCCCTAGCGCCCTTAGGTACGGGGAGCTGTTTTTT.

The chain couples TRBV27 to TRBJ1-1; D gene uncertain. The CDR3 is made up of 14 amino acids. CDR1 is MNHEY, CDR2 SMNVEV, per germline (reference sequence). Trimming cost V 3 bases and J 0 bases, with 8 bases left between them. The chain's CDR3 is CASSLEGMNTEAFF. Here the CDR3 DNA reads TGTGCCAGCAGTTTGGAGGGTATGAACACTGAAGCTTTCTTT.

J is TRBJ1-2 and V is TRBV9; TRBD1 matches at 8 bases. This CDR3 comprises 16 residues. Germline assignment: CDR1 SGDLS and CDR2 YYNGEE. The ends lost 0 bases at V and 6 bases at J; junction bases unmatched: 10. CDR3 nucleotide sequence: TGTGCCAGCAGCGTAGAAGTTTGGACAGGGCCGGATGGCTACACCTTC. This encodes CASSVEVWTGPDGYTF.

The DNA for the CDR3 is TGTGCCAGCAGCCCGGACAGGGCGGCAAACATTCAGTACTTC. This codes for CASSPDRAANIQYF. This chain links TRBV5-4 with TRBJ2-4, with 8 bases aligning to TRBD1. The CDR3 has 14 amino acids. The junction had 6 bases not matched to a gene; V was cut back by 4 bases and J by 6 bases. The V gene's germline CDR1 is SGHNT and CDR2 YYREEE (reference sequence).

CDR3: CASSLSNTIYF. In DNA form, the CDR3 reads TGTGCCAGCAGTCTCAGTAACACCATATATTTT. The V call is TRBV12-3 or TRBV12-4, the J call TRBJ1-3, with D uncertain. With 5 bases removed from V and 7 bases from J, the gap between germline ends came to 6 bases. The CDR3 totals 11 residues.

This chain joins TRBV4-3 and TRBJ1-1; 11 bases align to TRBD1. There are 14 residues in the CDR3. Germline V lookup: CDR1 LGHNA, CDR2 YSLEER. V shed 4 bases and J 2 bases; nucleotides not matched to a gene: 0. CDR3 sequence: CASSRTGGNTEAFF. The DNA for the CDR3 is TGCGCCAGCAGCCGGACAGGGGGCAACACTGAAGCTTTCTTT.

The V call is TRBV7-8, the J call TRBJ2-7, with 7 bases identical to TRBD1. Germline V gives CDR1 SGHVS, CDR2 FQNEAQ. The CDR3 spans 15 residues. V shed 4 bases, J shed 2 bases, and the junction held 8 bases outside the gene matches. DNA for the CDR3: TGTGCCAGCAGCTCCTGGACAGGACCTGCCTACGAGCAGTACTTC. Translated, it gives CASSSWTGPAYEQYF.

J is TRBJ2-7 and V is TRBV7-9; D unclear. The CDR3 is 11 amino acids. Trimming shortened V by 2 bases and J by 6 bases, and 5 bases separated the two germline ends. The germline V gene has CDR1 SEHNR and CDR2 FQNEAQ (reference sequence). The CDR3 sequence is CASSLTGEQYF. The CDR3, as DNA: TGTGCCAGCAGCTTAACGGGCGAGCAGTACTTC.